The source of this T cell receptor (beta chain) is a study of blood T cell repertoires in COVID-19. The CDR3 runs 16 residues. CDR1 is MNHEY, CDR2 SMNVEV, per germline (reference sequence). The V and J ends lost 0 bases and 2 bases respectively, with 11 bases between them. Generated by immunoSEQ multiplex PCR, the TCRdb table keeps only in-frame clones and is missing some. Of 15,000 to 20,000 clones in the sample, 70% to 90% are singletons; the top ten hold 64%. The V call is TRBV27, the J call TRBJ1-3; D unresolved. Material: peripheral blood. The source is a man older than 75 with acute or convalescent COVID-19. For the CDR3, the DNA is TGTGCCAGCAGTTTATCCCCGCAAGGAGCTGGAAACACCATATATTTT. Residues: CASSLSPQGAGNTIYF.